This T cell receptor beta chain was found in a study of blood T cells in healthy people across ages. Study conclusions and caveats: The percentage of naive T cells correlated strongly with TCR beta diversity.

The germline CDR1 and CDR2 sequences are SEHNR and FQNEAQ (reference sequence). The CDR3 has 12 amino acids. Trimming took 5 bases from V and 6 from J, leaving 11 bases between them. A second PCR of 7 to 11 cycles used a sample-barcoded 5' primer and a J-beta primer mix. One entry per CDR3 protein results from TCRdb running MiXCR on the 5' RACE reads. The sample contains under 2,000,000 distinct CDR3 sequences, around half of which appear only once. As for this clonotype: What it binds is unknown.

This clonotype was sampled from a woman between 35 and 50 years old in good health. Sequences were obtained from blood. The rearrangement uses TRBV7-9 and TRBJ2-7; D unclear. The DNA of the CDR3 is TGTGCCAGCAGCCCCCCTTACGGCGAGCAGTACTTC. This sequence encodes CASSPPYGEQYF.